This T cell receptor (beta chain) was retrieved from a study of T cell repertoires in MIS-A myocarditis. This clone turned up a few times. V lost 0 bases to trimming and J lost 5 bases, with 7 bases between them. The CDR3 is made up of 13 amino acids. TCRdb keeps only in-frame clones here, not all; method: immunoSEQ multiplex PCR. This sample has 6,500 to 7,500 clones, with 78% found just once. This chain joins TRBV12-3 or TRBV12-4 and TRBJ1-1, with a possible D match to TRBD1 (5 bases). This receptor was obtained from a young man with fulminant myocarditis from multisystem inflammatory syndrome in adults (MIS-A) after COVID-19. The sample was right inferior lung lobe tissue obtained at autopsy. CDR3 residues: CASSLASGTEAFF. CDR3 coding DNA: TGTGCCAGCAGTTTAGCCTCAGGGACTGAAGCTTTCTTT.